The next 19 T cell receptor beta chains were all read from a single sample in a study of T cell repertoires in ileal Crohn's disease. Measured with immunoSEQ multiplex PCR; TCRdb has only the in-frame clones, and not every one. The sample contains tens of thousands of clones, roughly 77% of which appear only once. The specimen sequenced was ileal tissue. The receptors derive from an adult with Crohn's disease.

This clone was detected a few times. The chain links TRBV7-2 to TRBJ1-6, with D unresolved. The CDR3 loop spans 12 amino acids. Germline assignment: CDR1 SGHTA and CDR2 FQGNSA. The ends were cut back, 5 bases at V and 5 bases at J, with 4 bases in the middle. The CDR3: CASSPDNSPLHF. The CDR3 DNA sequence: TGTGCCAGCAGCCCGGATAATTCACCCCTCCACTTT.

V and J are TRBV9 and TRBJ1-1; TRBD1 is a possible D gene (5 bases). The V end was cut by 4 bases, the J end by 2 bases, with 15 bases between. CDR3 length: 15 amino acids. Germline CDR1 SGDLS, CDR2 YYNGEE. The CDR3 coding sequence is TGTGCCAGCAGCCCCGGGGGGTTCCAAAACACTGAAGCTTTCTTT. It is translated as CASSPGGFQNTEAFF.

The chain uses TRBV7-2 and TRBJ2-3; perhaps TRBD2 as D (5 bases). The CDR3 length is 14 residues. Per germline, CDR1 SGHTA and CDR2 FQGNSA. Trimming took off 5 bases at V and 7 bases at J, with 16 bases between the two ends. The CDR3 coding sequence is TGTGCCAGCAGCCGCGGACTCGGAAGGAATACGCAGTATTTT. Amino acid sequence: CASSRGLGRNTQYF.

As DNA, the CDR3 is TGTGCCAGCAGCTCCTACAGGGGGGAAGCTTTCTTT. Encoded protein: CASSSYRGEAFF. The J gene is TRBJ1-1, the V gene TRBV7-2, with 8 bases that match TRBD1. The CDR3 runs to 12 residues. Germline assignment: CDR1 SGHTA and CDR2 FQGNSA. After removal of 4 bases from V and 8 bases from J, the junction contained 3 bases not matched to a gene.

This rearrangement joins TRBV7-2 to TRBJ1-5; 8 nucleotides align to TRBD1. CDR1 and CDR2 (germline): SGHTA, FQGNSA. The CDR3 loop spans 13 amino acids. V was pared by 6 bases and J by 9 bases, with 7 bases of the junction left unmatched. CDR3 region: CASSPDREAPQHF. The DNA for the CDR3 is TGTGCCAGCAGTCCGGACAGGGAGGCGCCCCAGCATTTT. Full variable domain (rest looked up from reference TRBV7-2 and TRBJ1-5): GAGVSQSPSNKVTEKGKDVELRCDPISGHTALYWYRQSLGQGLEFLIYFQGNSAPDKSGLPSDRFSAERTGGSVSTLTIQRTQQEDSAVYLCASSPDREAPQHFGDGTRLSIL.

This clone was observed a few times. The DNA of the CDR3 is TGTGCCAGTACCAAGCCGGGAAACACCATATATTTT. Protein sequence: CASTKPGNTIYF. This sequence joins TRBV7-9 and TRBJ1-3; D is unresolved. V shed 9 bases and J shed 4 bases, with 10 bases lying between them. Germline-derived CDR1 and CDR2 are SEHNR and FQNEAQ (reference sequence). The CDR3 has 12 residues.

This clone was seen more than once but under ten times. CDR3 in amino acids: CASSPQRTSGGYSNTGELFF. The CDR3 nucleotides read TGTGCCAGCTCACCCCAAAGGACTAGCGGGGGATATTCGAACACCGGGGAGCTGTTTTTT. The chain employs TRBV18 and TRBJ2-2; 13 nucleotides match TRBD2. The CDR3 is made up of 20 amino acids. V shed 3 bases and J 0 bases; nucleotides not matched to a gene: 10. Germline CDR1 and CDR2: KGHSH and LQKENI.

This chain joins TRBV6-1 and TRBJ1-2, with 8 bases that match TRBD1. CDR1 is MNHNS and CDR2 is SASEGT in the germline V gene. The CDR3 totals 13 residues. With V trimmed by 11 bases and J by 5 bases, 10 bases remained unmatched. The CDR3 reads CAGTGGFLYGYTF. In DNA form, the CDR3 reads TGTGCCGGGACAGGAGGATTCTTATATGGCTACACCTTC.

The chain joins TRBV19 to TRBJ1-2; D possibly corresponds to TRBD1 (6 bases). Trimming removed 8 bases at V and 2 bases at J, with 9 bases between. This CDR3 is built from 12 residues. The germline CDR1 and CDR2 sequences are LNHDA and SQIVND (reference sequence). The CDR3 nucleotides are TGTGCCAGTGGAGACAGGAACTATGGCTACACCTTC. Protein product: CASGDRNYGYTF.

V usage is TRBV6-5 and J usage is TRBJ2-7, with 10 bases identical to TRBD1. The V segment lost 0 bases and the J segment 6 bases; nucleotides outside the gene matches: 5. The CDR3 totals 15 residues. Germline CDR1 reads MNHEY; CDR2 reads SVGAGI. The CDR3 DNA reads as TGTGCCAGCAGTTACTCTACGGGACAGGGGTTCGAGCAGTACTTC. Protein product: CASSYSTGQGFEQYF.

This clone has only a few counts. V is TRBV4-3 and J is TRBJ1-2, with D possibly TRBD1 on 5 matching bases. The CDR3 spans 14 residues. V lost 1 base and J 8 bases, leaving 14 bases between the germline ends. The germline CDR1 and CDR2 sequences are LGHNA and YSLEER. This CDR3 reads CASSQVSFQGGYTF. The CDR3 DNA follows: TGCGCCAGCAGCCAAGTTAGTTTTCAGGGCGGCTACACCTTC.

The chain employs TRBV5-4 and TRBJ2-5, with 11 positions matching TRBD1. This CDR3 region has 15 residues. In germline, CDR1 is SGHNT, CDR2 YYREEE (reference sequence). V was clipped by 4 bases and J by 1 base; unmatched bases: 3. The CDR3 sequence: CASSPGQGVQETQYF. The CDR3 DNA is TGTGCCAGCAGCCCGGGACAGGGGGTCCAAGAGACCCAGTACTTC.

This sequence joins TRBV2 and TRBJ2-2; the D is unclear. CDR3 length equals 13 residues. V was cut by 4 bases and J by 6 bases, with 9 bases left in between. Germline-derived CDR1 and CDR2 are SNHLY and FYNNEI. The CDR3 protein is CASSVENSGELFF. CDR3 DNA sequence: TGTGCCAGCAGTGTAGAGAATTCCGGGGAGCTGTTTTTT.

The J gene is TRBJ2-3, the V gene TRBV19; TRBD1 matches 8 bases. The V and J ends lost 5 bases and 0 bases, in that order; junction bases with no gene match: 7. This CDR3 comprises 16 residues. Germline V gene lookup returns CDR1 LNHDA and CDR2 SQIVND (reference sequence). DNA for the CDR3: TGTGCCAGTAGTGTCGGGACAGGTCCTAGCACAGATACGCAGTATTTT. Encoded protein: CASSVGTGPSTDTQYF.

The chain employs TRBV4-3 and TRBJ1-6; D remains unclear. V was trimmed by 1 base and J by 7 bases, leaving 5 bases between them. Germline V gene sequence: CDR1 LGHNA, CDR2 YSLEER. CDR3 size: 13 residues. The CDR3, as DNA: TGCGCCAGCAGCCAAGTTATCAATTCACCCCTCCACTTT. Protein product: CASSQVINSPLHF.

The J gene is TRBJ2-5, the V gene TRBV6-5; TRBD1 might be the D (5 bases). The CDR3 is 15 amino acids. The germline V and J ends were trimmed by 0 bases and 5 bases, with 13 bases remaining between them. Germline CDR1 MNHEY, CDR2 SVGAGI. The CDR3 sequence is CASSYSVRVGETQYF. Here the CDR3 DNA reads TGTGCCAGCAGTTACTCGGTCAGGGTGGGGGAGACCCAGTACTTC.

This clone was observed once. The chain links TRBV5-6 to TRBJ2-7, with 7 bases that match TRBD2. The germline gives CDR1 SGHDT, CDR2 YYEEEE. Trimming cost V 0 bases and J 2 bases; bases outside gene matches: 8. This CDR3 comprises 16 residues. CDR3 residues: CASSLVSGRGAYEQYF. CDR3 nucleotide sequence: TGTGCCAGCAGCTTGGTCTCGGGGAGGGGCGCCTACGAGCAGTACTTC.

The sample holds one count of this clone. CDR3 coding DNA: TGCGCCAGCAGCCAAGCCCGGGAAACCTACGAGCAGTACTTC. It is translated as CASSQARETYEQYF. The rearrangement joins TRBV4-1 to TRBJ2-7, with a tentative D call TRBD2 (5 bases). The CDR3 contains 14 residues. Germline CDR1 MGHRA, CDR2 YSYEKL. The ends were cut back, 1 base at V and 2 bases at J, with 9 bases in the middle.

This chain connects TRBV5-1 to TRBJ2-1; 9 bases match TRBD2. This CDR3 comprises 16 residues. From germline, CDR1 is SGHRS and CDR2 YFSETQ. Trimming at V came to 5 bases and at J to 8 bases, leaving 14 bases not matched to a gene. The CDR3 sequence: CASSSSGGLIVDEQFF. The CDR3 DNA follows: TGCGCCAGCAGTTCCAGCGGGGGGCTTATTGTTGATGAGCAGTTCTTC. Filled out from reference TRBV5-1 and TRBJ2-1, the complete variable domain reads KAGVTQTPRYLIKTRGQQVTLSCSPISGHRSVSWYQQTPGQGLQFLFEYFSETQRNKGNFPGRFSGRQFSNSRSEMNVSTLELGDSALYLCASSSSGGLIVDEQFFGPGTRLTVL.